A single T cell receptor beta chain is shown here with its context. This specimen comes from a study of blood T cell repertoires in COVID-19. Study-level information: COVID-19 samples from acute and convalescent phases originated in the United States, Italy and Spain.

The CDR3 runs 14 residues. The germline V and J ends were trimmed by 0 bases and 7 bases, with 12 bases remaining between them. CDR1 is KGHSH and CDR2 is LQKENI in the germline V gene. As originally analysed: Estimation of nucleated cell counts was performed using reference gene primer amplification. TCRdb's copy holds only in-frame clones and misses some; the assay was immunoSEQ multiplex PCR. Clone size and V and J calls were adopted from that table, with D and trimming inferred from the DNA. The sample yields about 330,000 clones, 80% to 90% seen once. The specimen sequenced was peripheral blood. The chain links TRBV18 to TRBJ1-2, with D unresolved. The sequence came from a man aged 25-45 years with COVID-19, enrolled during active disease. The CDR3 nucleotides read TGTGCCAGCTCACCACCCACGAGGGCTGGTGGCTACACCTTC. Its translation is CASSPPTRAGGYTF. The full variable domain, with the rest looked up from reference TRBV18 and TRBJ1-2, is NAGVMQNPRHLVRRRGQEARLRCSPMKGHSHVYWYRQLPEEGLKFMVYLQKENIIDESGMPKERFSAEFPKEGPSILRIQQVVRGDSAAYFCASSPPTRAGGYTFGSGTRLTVV.